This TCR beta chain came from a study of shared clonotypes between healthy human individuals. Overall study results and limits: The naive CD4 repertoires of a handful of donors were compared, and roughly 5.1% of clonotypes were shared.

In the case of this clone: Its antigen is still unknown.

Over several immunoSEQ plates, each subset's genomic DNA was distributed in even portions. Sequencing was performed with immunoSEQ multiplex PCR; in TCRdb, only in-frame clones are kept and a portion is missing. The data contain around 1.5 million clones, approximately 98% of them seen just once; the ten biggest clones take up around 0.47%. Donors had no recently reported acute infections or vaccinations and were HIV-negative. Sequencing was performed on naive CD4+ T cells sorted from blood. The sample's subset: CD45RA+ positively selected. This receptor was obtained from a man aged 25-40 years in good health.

The CDR3 DNA reads TGTGCCACCAGCAGGAACTCCTCAGGGATAAAGCCGACCCAGTACTTC. Protein: CATSRNSSGIKPTQYF. The chain couples TRBV15 to TRBJ2-5; the D gene is possibly TRBD1 (5 bases). Trimming removed 3 bases from V and 7 bases from J, with 21 bases in between. Germline-derived CDR1 and CDR2 are LNHNV and YYDKDF (reference sequence). The CDR3 contains 16 residues.